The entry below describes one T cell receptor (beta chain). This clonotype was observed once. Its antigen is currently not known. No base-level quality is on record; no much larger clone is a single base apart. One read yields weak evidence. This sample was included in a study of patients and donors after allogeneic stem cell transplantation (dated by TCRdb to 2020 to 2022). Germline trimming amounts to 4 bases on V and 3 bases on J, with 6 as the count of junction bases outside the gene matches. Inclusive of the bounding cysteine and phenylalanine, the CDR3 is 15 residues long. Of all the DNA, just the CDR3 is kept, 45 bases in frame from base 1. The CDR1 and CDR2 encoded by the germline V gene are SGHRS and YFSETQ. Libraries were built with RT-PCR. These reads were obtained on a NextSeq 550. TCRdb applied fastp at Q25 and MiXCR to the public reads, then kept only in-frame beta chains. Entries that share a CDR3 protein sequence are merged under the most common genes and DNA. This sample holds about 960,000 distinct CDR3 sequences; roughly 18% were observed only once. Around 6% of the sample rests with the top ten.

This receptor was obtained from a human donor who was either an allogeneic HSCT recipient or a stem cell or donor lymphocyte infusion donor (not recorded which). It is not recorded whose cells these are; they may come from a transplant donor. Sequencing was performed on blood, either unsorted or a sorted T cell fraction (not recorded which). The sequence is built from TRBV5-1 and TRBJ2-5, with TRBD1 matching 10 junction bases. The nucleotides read TGCGCCAGCAGCAACACCGGGACAGGGGAAGAGACCCAGTACTTC. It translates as CASSNTGTGEETQYF.